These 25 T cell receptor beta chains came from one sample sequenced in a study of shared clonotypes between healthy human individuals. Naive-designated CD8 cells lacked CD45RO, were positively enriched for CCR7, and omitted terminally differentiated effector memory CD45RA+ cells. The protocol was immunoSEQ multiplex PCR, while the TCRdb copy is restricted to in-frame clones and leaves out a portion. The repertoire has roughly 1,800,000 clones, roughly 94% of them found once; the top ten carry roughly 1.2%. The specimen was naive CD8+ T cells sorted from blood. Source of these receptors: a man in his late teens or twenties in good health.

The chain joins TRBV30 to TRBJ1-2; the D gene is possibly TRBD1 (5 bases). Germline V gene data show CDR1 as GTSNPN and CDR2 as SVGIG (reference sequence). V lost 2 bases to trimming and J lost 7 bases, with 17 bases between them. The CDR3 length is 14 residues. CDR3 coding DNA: TGTGCCTGGAGTATGGGGGAAGGATATGCTGGCTACACCTTC. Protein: CAWSMGEGYAGYTF.

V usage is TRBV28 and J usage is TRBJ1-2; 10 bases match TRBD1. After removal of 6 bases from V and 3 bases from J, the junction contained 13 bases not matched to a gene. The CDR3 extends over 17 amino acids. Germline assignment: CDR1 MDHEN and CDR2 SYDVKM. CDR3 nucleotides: TGTGCCAGCAGCCCCTCCGGGACAGGGGTTCTCCACTATGGCTACACCTTC. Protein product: CASSPSGTGVLHYGYTF.

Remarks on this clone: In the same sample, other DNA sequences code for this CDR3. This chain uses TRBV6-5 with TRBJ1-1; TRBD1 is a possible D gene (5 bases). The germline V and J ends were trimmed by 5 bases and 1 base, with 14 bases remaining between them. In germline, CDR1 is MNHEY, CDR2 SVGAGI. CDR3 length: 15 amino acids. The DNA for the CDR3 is TGTGCCAGCAGTCTTGGGGGGGAGGGGAACACTGAAGCTTTCTTT. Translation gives CASSLGGEGNTEAFF.

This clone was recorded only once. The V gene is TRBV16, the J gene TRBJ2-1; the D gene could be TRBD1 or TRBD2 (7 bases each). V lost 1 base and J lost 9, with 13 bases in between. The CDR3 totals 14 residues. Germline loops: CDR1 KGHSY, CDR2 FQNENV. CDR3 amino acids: CASSQYQGGSEQFF. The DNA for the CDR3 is TGTGCCAGCAGCCAATATCAGGGGGGGAGTGAGCAGTTCTTC.

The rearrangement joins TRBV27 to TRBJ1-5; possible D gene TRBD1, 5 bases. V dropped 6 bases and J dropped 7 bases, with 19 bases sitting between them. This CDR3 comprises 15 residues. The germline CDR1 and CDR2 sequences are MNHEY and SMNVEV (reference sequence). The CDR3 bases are TGTGCCAGCAGGCCTATCGGGGCAACGGGGCAGCCCCAGCATTTT. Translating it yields CASRPIGATGQPQHF.

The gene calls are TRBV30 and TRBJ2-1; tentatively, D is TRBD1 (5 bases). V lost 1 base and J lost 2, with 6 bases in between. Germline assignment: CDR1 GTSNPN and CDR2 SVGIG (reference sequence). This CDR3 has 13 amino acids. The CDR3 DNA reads TGTGCCTGGAGTGAGGGGACCTACAATGAGCAGTTCTTC. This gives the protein CAWSEGTYNEQFF.

CDR3 coding DNA: TGTGCCAGCAGTTCACGACAGGGGCAAGAGACCCAGTACTTC. This translates into CASSSRQGQETQYF. The chain has TRBV28 and TRBJ2-5; 8 nucleotides line up with TRBD1. The CDR3 is 14 amino acids. J lost 2 bases, V lost 4 bases, and 3 bases had no gene match. Germline assignment: CDR1 MDHEN and CDR2 SYDVKM.

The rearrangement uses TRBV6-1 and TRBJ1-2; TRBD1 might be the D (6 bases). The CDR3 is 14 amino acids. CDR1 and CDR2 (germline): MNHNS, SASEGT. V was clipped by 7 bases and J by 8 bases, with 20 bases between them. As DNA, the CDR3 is TGTGCCAGCAACCCCGTGGGGGGGCCTGGAGGCTACACCTTC. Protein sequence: CASNPVGGPGGYTF.

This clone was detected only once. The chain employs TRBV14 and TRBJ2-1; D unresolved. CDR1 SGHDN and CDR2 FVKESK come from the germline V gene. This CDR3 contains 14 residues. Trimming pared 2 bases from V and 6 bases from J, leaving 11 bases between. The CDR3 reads CASSQNRKGNEQFF. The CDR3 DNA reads TGTGCCAGCAGCCAAAATAGGAAAGGCAATGAGCAGTTCTTC.

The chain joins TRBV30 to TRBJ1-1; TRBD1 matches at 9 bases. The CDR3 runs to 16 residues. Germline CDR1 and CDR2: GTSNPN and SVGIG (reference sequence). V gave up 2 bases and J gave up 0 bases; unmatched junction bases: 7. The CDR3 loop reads CAWSSARQGVNTEAFF. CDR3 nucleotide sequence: TGTGCCTGGAGTTCCGCCCGACAGGGGGTGAACACTGAAGCTTTCTTT.

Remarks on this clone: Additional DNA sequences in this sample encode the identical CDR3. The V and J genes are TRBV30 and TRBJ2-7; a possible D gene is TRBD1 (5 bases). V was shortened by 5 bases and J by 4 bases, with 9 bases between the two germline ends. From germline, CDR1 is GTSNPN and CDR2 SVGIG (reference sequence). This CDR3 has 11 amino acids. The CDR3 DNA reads TGTGCCTGGGACAGAGAGTACGAGCAGTACTTC. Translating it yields CAWDREYEQYF.

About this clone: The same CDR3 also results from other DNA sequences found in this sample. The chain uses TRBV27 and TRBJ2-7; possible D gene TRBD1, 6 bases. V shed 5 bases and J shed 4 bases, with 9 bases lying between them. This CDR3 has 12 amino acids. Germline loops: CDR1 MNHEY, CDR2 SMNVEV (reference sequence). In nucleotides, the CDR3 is TGTGCCAGCAGTGCCACAGGGTACGAGCAGTACTTC. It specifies CASSATGYEQYF.

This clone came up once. The CDR3 loop is CASSAYSLLSYNEQFF. CDR3 coding DNA: TGTGCCAGCAGCGCATACAGTTTACTCTCCTACAATGAGCAGTTCTTC. V is TRBV9 and J is TRBJ2-1; D ambiguous. Germline CDR1 is SGDLS and CDR2 is YYNGEE. The CDR3 totals 16 residues. The germline V and J ends were trimmed by 3 bases and 0 bases, with 13 bases remaining between them.

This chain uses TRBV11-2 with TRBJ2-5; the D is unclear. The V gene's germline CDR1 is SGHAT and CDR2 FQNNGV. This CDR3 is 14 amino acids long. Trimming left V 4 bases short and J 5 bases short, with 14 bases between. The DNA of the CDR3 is TGTGCCAGCAGCTCGCTCTCCGCTTGGGAGACCCAGTACTTC. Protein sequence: CASSSLSAWETQYF.

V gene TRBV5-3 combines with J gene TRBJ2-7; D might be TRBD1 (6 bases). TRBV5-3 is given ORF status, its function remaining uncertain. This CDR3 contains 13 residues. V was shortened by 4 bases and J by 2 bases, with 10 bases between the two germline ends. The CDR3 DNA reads TGTGCCAGAAGCCGGACAGAGGCCTACGAGCAGTACTTC. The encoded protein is CARSRTEAYEQYF.

CDR3 in DNA: TGTGCCATCAGTGCAGGGTACAATGAGCAGTTCTTC. Its translation is CAISAGYNEQFF. The chain combines TRBV10-3 with TRBJ2-1, with a weak D call TRBD1 (5 bases). The germline V and J ends were trimmed by 4 bases and 4 bases, with 5 bases remaining between them. The germline V gene encodes CDR1 ENHRY and CDR2 SYGVKD. There are 12 residues in the CDR3.

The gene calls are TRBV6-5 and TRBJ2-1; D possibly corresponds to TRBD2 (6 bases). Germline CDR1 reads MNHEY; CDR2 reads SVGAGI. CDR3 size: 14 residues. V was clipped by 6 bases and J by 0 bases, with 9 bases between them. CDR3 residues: CASSPSDSYNEQFF. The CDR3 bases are TGTGCCAGCAGCCCTAGCGACTCCTACAATGAGCAGTTCTTC.

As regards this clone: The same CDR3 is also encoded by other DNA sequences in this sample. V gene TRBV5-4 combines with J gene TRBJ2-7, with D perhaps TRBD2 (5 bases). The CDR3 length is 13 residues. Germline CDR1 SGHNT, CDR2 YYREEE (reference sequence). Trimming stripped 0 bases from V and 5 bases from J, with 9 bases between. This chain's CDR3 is CASSLVEADEQYF. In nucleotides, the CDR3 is TGTGCCAGCAGCTTGGTCGAAGCGGACGAGCAGTACTTC. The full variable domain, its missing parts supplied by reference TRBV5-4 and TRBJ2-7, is ETGVTQSPTHLIKTRGQQVTLRCSSQSGHNTVSWYQQALGQGPQFIFQYYREEENGRGNFPPRFSGLQFPNYSSELNVNALELDDSALYLCASSLVEADEQYFGPGTRLTVT.

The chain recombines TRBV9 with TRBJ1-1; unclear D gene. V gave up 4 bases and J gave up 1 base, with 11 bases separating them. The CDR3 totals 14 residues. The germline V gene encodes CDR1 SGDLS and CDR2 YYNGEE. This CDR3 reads CASSPSVGNTEAFF. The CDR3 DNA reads TGTGCCAGCAGCCCGAGCGTGGGGAACACTGAAGCTTTCTTT.

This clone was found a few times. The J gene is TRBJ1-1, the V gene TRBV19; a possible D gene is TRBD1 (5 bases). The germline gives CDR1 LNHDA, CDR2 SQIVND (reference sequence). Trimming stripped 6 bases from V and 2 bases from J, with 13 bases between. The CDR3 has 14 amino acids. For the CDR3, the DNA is TGTGCCAGTAGGGAGAGTCAGGGCAACACTGAAGCTTTCTTT. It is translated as CASRESQGNTEAFF.

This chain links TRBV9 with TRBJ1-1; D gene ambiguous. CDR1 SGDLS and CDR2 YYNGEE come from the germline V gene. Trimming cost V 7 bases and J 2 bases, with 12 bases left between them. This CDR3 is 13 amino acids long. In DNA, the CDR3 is TGTGCCAGCGGAGACGGAACCAACACTGAAGCTTTCTTT. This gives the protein CASGDGTNTEAFF.

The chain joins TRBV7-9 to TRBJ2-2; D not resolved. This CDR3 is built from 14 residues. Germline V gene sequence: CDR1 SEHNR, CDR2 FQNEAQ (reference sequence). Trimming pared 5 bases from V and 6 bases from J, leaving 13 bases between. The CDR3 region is CASSDPGVSGELFF. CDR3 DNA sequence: TGTGCCAGCAGCGACCCTGGGGTTTCCGGGGAGCTGTTTTTT.

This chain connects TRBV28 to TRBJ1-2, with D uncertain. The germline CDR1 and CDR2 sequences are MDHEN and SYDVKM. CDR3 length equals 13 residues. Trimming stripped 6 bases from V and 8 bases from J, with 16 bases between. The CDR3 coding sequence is TGTGCCAGCAGAACGTCCGAGGGAGGGGGCTACACCTTC. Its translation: CASRTSEGGGYTF.

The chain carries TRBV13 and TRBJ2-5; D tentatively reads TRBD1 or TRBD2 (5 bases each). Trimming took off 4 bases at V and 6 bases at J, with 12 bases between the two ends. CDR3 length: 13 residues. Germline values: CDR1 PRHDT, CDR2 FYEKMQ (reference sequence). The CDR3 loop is CASSSGATKTQYF. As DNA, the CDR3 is TGTGCCAGCAGCTCCGGGGCCACTAAGACCCAGTACTTC.

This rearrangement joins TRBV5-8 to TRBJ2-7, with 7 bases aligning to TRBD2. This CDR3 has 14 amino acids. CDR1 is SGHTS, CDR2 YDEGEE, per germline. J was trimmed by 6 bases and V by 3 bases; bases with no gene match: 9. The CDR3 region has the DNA TGTGCCAGCAGCTCGAGCGAGGGAGGGCGCGAGCAGTACTTC. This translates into CASSSSEGGREQYF.